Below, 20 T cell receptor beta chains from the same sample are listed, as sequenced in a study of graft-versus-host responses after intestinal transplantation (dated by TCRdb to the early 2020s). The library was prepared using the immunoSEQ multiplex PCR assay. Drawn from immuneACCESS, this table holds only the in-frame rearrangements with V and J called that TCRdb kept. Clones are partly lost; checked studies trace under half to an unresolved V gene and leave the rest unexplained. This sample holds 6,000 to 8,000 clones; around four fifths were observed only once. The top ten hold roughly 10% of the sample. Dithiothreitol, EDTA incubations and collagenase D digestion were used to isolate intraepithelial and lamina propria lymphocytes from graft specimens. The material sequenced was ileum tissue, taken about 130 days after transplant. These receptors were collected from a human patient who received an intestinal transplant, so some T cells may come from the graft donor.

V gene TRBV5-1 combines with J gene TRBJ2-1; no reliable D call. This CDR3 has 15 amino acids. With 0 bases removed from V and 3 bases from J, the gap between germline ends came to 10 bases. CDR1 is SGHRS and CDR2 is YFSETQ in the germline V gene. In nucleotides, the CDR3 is TGCGCCAGCAGCTTGGATGGGCGGAGCTACAATGAGCAGTTCTTC. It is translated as CASSLDGRSYNEQFF.

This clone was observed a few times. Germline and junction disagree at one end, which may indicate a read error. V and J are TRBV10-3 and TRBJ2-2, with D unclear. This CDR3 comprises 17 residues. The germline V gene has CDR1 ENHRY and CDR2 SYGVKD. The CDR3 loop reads CASSDYQVFWWTGELFF. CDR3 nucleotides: TGTGCCAGCAGTGATTATCAGGTGTTTTGGTGGACCGGGGAGCTGTTTTTT.

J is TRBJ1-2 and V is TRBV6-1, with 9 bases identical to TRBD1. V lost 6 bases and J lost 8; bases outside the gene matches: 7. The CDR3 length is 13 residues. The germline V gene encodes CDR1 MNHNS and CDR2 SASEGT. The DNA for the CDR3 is TGTGCCAGCAGCCCCACAGGGGGCGGGGGCTACACCTTC. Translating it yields CASSPTGGGGYTF.

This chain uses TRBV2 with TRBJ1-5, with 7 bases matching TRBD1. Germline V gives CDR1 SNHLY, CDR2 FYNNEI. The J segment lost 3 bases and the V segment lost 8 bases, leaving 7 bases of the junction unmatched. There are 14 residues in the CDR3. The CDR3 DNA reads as TGTGCCAGCCGACAGGGTCCGACCAATCAGCCCCAGCATTTT. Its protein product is CASRQGPTNQPQHF.

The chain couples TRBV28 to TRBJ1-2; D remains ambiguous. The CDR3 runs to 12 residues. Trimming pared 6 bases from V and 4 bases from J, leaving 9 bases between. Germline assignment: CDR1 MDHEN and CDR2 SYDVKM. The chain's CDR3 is CASSRLFYGYTF. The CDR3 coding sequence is TGTGCCAGCAGCAGACTCTTCTATGGCTACACCTTC.

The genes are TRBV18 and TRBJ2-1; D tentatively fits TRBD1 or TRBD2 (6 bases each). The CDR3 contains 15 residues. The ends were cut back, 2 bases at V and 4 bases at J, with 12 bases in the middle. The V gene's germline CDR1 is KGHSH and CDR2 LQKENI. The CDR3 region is CASSPLRGEYNEQFF. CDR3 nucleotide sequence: TGTGCCAGCTCACCATTAAGGGGGGAATACAATGAGCAGTTCTTC.

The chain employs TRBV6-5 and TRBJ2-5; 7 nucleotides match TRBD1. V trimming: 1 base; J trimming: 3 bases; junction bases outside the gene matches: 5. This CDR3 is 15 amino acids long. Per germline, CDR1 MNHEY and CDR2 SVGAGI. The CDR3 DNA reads TGTGCCAGCAGTTACTGGACAGGACAGAAAGAGACCCAGTACTTC. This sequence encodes CASSYWTGQKETQYF.

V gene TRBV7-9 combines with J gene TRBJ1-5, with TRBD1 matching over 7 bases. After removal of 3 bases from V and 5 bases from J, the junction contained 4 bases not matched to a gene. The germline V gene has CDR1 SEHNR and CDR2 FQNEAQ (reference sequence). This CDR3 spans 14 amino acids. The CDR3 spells CASSFTRGDQPQHF. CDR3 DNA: TGTGCCAGCAGCTTTACCAGGGGGGATCAGCCCCAGCATTTT.

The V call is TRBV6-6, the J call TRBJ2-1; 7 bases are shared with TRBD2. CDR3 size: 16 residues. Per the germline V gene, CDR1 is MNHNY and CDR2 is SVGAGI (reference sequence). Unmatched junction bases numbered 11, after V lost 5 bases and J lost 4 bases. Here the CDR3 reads CASSPLTSASYNEQFF. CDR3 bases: TGTGCCAGCAGTCCCCTAACTAGCGCGAGTTACAATGAGCAGTTCTTC.

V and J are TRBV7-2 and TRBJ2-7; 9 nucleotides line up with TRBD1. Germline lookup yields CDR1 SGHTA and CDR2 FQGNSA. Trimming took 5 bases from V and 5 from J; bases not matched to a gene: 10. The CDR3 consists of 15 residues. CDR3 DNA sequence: TGTGCCAGCAGCCCAGGACAGGGGTCCGCGAACGAGCAGTACTTC. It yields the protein CASSPGQGSANEQYF.

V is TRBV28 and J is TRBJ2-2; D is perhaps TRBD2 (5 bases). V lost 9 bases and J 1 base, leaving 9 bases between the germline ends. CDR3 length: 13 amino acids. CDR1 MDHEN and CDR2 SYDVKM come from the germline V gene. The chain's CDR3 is CASSARNTGELFF. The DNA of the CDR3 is TGTGCCAGTAGCGCGAGGAACACCGGGGAGCTGTTTTTT.

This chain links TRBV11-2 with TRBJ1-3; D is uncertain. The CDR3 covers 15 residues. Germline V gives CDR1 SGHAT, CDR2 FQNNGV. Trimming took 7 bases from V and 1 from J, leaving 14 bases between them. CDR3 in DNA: TGTGCCAGCACTAGACTCAGCTCTTCTGGAAACACCATATATTTT. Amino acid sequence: CASTRLSSSGNTIYF.

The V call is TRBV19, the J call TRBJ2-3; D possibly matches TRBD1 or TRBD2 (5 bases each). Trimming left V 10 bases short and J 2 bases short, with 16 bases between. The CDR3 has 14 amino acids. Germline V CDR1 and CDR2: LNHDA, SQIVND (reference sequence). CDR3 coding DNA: TGTGCCACCTCTGGGGGTGTAGACACAGATACGCAGTATTTT. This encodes CATSGGVDTDTQYF. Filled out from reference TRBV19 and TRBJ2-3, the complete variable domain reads DGGITQSPKYLFRKEGQNVTLSCEQNLNHDAMYWYRQDPGQGLRLIYYSQIVNDFQKGDIAEGYSVSREKKESFPLTVTSAQKNPTAFYLCATSGGVDTDTQYFGPGTRLTVL.

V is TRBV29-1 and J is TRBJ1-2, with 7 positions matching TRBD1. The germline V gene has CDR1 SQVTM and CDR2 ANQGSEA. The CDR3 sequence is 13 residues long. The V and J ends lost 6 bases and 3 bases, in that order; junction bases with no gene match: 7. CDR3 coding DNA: TGCAGCGTCCGCCACAGGGGACACTATGGCTACACCTTC. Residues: CSVRHRGHYGYTF.

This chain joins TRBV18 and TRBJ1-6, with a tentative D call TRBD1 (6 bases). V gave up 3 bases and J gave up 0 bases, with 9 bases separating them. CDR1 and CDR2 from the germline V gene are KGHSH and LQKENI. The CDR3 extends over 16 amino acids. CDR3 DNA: TGTGCCAGCTCACCCTCGGACAGCTCCTATAATTCACCCCTCCACTTT. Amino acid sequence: CASSPSDSSYNSPLHF.

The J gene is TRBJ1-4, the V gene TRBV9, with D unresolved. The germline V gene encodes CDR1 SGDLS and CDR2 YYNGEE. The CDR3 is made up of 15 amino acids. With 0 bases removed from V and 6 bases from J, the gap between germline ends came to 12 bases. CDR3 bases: TGTGCCAGCAGCGTAGCACCAGCCCGCCATGAAAAACTGTTTTTT. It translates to CASSVAPARHEKLFF.

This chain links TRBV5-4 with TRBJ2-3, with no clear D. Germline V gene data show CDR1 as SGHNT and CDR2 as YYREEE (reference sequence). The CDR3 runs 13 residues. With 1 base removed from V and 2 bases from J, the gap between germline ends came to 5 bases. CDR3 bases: TGTGCCAGCAGCTTGAGGGTCACAGATACGCAGTATTTT. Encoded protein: CASSLRVTDTQYF.

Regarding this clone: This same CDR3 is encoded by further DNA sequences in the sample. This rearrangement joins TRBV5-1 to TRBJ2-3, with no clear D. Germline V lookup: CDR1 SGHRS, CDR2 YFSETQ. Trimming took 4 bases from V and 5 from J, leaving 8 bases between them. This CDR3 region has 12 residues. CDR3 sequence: CASSLVGDTQYF. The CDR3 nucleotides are TGCGCCAGCAGCCTGGTGGGAGATACGCAGTATTTT.

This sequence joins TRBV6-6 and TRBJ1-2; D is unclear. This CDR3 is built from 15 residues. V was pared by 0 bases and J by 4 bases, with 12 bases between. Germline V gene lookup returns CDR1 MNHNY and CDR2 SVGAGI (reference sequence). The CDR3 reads CASSYSNRAFYGYTF. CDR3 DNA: TGTGCCAGCAGTTACTCTAACCGGGCCTTCTATGGCTACACCTTC.

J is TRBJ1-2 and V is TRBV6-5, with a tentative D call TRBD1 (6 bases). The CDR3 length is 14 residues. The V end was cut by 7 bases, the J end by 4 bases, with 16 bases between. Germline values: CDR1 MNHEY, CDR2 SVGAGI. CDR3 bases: TGTGCCAGCATTCGAGGGGGGGGCAGCTATGGCTACACCTTC. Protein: CASIRGGGSYGYTF.